The sequence of this T cell receptor (beta chain) was determined in a study of T cells after yellow fever vaccination. The wider study: Fractions of low cell number were prepared using SMART-Seq v4 Ultra Low Input.

Germline V gene lookup returns CDR1 SGHTA and CDR2 FQGTGA. Trimming removed 5 bases from V and 5 bases from J; junction bases left unmatched: 6. The CDR3 is 14 residues long. A 5'RACE template-switching step, the method used to make TCR cDNA, added a universal primer site and UMIs. A single record per CDR3 protein comes from TCRdb applying MiXCR to the 5' RACE reads. Of roughly 250,000 distinct CDR3 sequences in the sample, under 15% were seen once. Study-wide findings and caveats: There was a small share of clonotypes that showed up in both the CD4 and CD8 compartments.

In its sample, this clonotype was seen many times. The antigen is not known. The specimen was CD4+ T cells sorted from PBMCs, collected 45 days after the yellow fever booster vaccination. This chain uses TRBV7-3 with TRBJ2-7, with 10 bases that match TRBD1. This clonotype was sampled from a man aged 25-45 years who received the YFV17D yellow fever vaccine. The CDR3 is CASSMTGGGHEQYF. CDR3 in DNA: TGTGCCAGCAGCATGACAGGGGGCGGCCACGAGCAGTACTTC.